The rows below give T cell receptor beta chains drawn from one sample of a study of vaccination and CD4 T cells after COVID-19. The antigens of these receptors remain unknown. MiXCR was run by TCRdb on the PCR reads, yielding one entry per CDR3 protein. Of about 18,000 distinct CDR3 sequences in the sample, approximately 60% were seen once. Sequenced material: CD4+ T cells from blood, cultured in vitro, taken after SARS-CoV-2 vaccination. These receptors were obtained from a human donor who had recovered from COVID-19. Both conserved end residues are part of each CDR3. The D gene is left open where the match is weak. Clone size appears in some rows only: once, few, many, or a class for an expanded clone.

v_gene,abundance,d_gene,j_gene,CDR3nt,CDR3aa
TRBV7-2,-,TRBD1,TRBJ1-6,TGTGCCAGCAGCGGGGGGGCGGCAGGGGGTAATTCACCCCTCCACTTT,CASSGGAAGGNSPLHF
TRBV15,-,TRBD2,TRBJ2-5,TGTGCCACCAGCAGAGGAACTAGCGGGAGTGCAGAGACCCAGTACTTC,CATSRGTSGSAETQYF
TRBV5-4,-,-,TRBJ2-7,TGTGCCAGCAGCGCGGGAAGGGTGAGCCTTGGCTACGAGCAGTACTTC,CASSAGRVSLGYEQYF
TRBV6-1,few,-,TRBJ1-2,TGTGCCAGCAGTGGAAGGCCGCCCTATGGCTACACCTTC,CASSGRPPYGYTF
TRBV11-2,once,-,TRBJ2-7,TGTGCCAGCAGCTTAAGGGTAGGTCGTGCAGTCTACGAGCAGTACTTC,CASSLRVGRAVYEQYF
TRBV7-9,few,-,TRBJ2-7,TGTGCCAGCAGCTCCCTAGCGAAGAGCTCCTACGAGCAGTACTTC,CASSSLAKSSYEQYF
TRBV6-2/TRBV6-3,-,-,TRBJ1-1,TGTGCCAGCAGCCGGAGTGGAGGGGACACTGAAGCTTTCTTT,CASSRSGGDTEAFF
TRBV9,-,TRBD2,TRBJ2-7,TGTGCCAGCAGCGCGTTAGCGGGAAGTTCGTACGAGCAGTACTTC,CASSALAGSSYEQYF
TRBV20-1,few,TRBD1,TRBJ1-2,TGCAGTGCTAGAGACAGGGGGGCGAACTATGGCTACACCTTC,CSARDRGANYGYTF
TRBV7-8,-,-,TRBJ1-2,TGTGCCAGCAGCTCAGGACAGCCGTATGGCTACACCTTC,CASSSGQPYGYTF
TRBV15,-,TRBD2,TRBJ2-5,TGTGCCACCAGCACAACCGGGGCTAGCGGGTTGCGAGAGACCCAGTACTTC,CATSTTGASGLRETQYF
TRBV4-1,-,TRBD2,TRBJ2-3,TGCGCCAGCAGCCCGAGGACTAGCGGGGGCCCAGATACGCAGTATTTT,CASSPRTSGGPDTQYF
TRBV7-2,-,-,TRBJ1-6,TGTACCAGCAGCCCCGAAGGGGGGCTAGGTAATTCACCCCTCCACTTT,CTSSPEGGLGNSPLHF
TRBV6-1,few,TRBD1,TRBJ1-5,TGTGCCAGCAGTGGAGGGGGCTGGGGCAATCAGCCCCAGCATTTT,CASSGGGWGNQPQHF
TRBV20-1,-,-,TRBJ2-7,TGCAGTGCCTCGCATAATACGGCGGCAGTAGTTCTGGACGAGCAGTACTTC,CSASHNTAAVVLDEQYF
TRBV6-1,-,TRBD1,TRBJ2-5,TGTGCCAGCAGTAACAGGGGGCAAGAGACCCAGTACTTC,CASSNRGQETQYF
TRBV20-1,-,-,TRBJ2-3,TGCAGTGCTTGGGCCAAGTACACAGATACGCAGTATTTT,CSAWAKYTDTQYF
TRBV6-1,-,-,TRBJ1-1,TGTGCCAGCAGTGTGGAAGGCGGCACTGAAGCTTTCTTT,CASSVEGGTEAFF
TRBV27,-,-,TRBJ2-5,TGTGCCAGCAGTCCACGAATGGTAGAGACCCAGTACTTC,CASSPRMVETQYF
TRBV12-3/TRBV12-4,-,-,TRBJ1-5,TGTGCCAGCAGTTCCACAGTCACGGTCGGTAGGGCAGGCAATCAGCCCCAGCATTTT,CASSSTVTVGRAGNQPQHF
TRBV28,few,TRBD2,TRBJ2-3,TGTGCCAGCAGTTTAGGACTAGCGGTCACAGATACGCAGTATTTT,CASSLGLAVTDTQYF
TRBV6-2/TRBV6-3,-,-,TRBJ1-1,TGTGCCAGCAGTTTACGGACGGGGGGAATGAACACTGGAGCTTTCTTT,CASSLRTGGMNTGAFF
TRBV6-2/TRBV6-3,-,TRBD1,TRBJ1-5,TGTGCCAGCAGTTTCAGGGGGAATCAGCCCCAGCATTTT,CASSFRGNQPQHF
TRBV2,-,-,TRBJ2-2,TGTGCCACTCTCCGGGACACGAACACCGGGGAGCTGTTTTTT,CATLRDTNTGELFF
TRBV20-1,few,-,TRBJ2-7,TGCAGTGCTAGAGACGGGAGAGGTTACGAGCAGTACTTC,CSARDGRGYEQYF
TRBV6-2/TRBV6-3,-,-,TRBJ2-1,TGTGCCAGCAGCACTAGCTTTTACAATGAGCAGTTCTTC,CASSTSFYNEQFF
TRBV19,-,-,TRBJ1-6,TGTGCCAGTAGTATACGAGGACCCCTCCACTTT,CASSIRGPLHF
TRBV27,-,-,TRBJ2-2,TGTGCCAGCGGAAACCCCCGGGAGCTGTTTTTT,CASGNPRELFF
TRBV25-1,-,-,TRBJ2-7,TGTGCCAGCAGAGGAGGGGAACCCTACGAGCAGTACTTC,CASRGGEPYEQYF
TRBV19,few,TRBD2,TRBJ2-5,TGTGCCACCTCAAAGGGAACTAGCGGGGGTGGGCCTCGGGAGACCCAGTACTTC,CATSKGTSGGGPRETQYF
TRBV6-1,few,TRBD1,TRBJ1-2,TGTGCCAGCCTCGGGACAGGGGCCGCGACTTCACAGGGCTACACCTTC,CASLGTGAATSQGYTF
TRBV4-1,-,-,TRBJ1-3,TGCGCCAGCAGCCAAGAAAGGTCCTCCTACGGAAACACCATATATTTT,CASSQERSSYGNTIYF
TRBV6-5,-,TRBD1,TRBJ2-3,TGTGCCAGCAGTTATTTGGGACAGCTTAGCACAGATACGCAGTATTTT,CASSYLGQLSTDTQYF
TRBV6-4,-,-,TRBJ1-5,TGTGCCAGCAGCCTTGAAGGGGGATTTGATCAGCCCCAGCATTTT,CASSLEGGFDQPQHF
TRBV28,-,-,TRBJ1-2,TGTGCCAGCAGTATGGGGCAGAACTATGGCTACACCTTC,CASSMGQNYGYTF
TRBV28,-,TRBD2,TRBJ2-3,TGTGCCAGCAGTTTAGTTGGGGGGGGTTACACAGATACGCAGTATTTT,CASSLVGGGYTDTQYF
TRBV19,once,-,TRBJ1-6,TGTGCCAGTAGTATGGGGCAGGGGAATTCACCCCTCCACTTT,CASSMGQGNSPLHF